This T cell receptor beta chain was sequenced during a study of T cells in Graves' hyperthyroidism and ophthalmopathy. General study results and limits: Most thyroid clonotypes that were expanded above 0.001 also turned up in blood.

Germline-derived CDR1 and CDR2 are PRHDT and FYEKMQ (reference sequence). The CDR3 contains 12 residues. The germline V and J ends were trimmed by 5 bases and 6 bases, with 11 bases remaining between them. Amplification targeted TCR beta CDR3 regions from RNA transcripts. A set of HTBI primers served as the primers for a first-round RT-PCR of the TCR CDR3. TCRdb called the multiplex PCR reads again in MiXCR, with one record for every CDR3 protein. The sample holds around 300,000 distinct CDR3 sequences, approximately 21% seen once. A word on this clonotype: Antigen specificity is unknown.

This clonotype was sampled from a man aged 25 to 45 with Graves' ophthalmopathy. Sequences were obtained from blood. The chain couples TRBV13 to TRBJ2-7; tentatively, D is TRBD1 (6 bases). The CDR3 nucleotides are TGTGCCAGCAGCCGGCTCAGGGGCGAGCAGTACTTC. Amino acids: CASSRLRGEQYF.